These T cell receptor beta chains were read from a single sample in a study of blood T cells in healthy people across ages. Each CDR3 protein is one row after TCRdb ran MiXCR on the 5' RACE reads. There are about 380,000 distinct CDR3 sequences in the sample; about 55% occur only once, and around 50% lies in the top ten. The sample taken for sequencing was blood. Receptors were obtained from a man in his sixties in good health. Both conserved end residues are part of each CDR3. A D gene is named only where the DNA matches it firmly. The listing skips clone size in some rows; elsewhere it reads once, few, many or a size class.

J,size,V,D,DNA,CDR3
TRBJ1-2,few,TRBV5-1,.,TGCGCCAGCAGCCTGGGAATGAGCCAAGGGGGCTACACCTTC,CASSLGMSQGGYTF
TRBJ1-2,.,TRBV6-5,.,TGTGTCAGCAGTCCCACTGCGAGCGCGGGCTACACCTTC,CVSSPTASAGYTF
TRBJ1-5,.,TRBV12-3/TRBV12-4,.,TGTGCCAGCAGTTCACCCTACGGGGGGCGGAATCAGCCCCAGCATTTT,CASSSPYGGRNQPQHF
TRBJ2-3,.,TRBV18,.,TGTGCCAGCTCACCACTCCCGGGGCTACGAGGGATCACAGATACGCAGTATTTT,CASSPLPGLRGITDTQYF
TRBJ2-3,few,TRBV20-1,.,TGCAGTGCTAGTATAGACAGCTTCACAGATACGCAGTATTTT,CSASIDSFTDTQYF
TRBJ1-5,few,TRBV4-2,.,TGTGCCAGCAGCCAAGTGGGGGCTAATCAGCCCCAGCATTTT,CASSQVGANQPQHF
TRBJ2-5,few,TRBV5-5,.,TGTGCCAGCAGCTTGACCGCCGGCCCAGAGACCCAGTACTTC,CASSLTAGPETQYF
TRBJ2-3,.,TRBV5-1,.,TGCGCCAGCAGCTTGGACTACGATACGCAGTATTTT,CASSLDYDTQYF
TRBJ2-7,few,TRBV4-3,.,TGCGCCAGCAGCCAAGATCGGGGTAGCGGCCCTTACGAGCAGTACTTC,CASSQDRGSGPYEQYF
TRBJ2-1,.,TRBV12-3/TRBV12-4,TRBD2,TGTGCCAGCTCAGTTTCGGGACTATACAATGAGCAGTTCTTC,CASSVSGLYNEQFF
TRBJ2-5,.,TRBV7-6,TRBD1,TGTGCCAGCAGCTTAGCGGCAGGGACAGGGACGGGAGAGACCCAGTACTTC,CASSLAAGTGTGETQYF
TRBJ1-1,many,TRBV20-1,.,TGCAGTGCTAGAGACGGCTTTGGCACTGAAGCTTTCTTT,CSARDGFGTEAFF
TRBJ2-3,.,TRBV13,.,TGTGCCAGCAGCCTCGAGTACACAGATACGCAGTATTTT,CASSLEYTDTQYF
TRBJ1-2,.,TRBV10-1,.,TGCGCCAGCAGTGAGTCGGGGTCCGGGAGGAGGGATGGCTACACCTTC,CASSESGSGRRDGYTF
TRBJ2-3,.,TRBV29-1,.,TGCAGCGTTGATAGGGAGGGCACAGATACGCAGTATTTT,CSVDREGTDTQYF
TRBJ1-2,.,TRBV10-3,.,TGTGCCATCAGCCCGGGAAGAAGCTATGGCTACACCTTC,CAISPGRSYGYTF
TRBJ1-1,.,TRBV29-1,.,TGCAGCGTCCAATTGGGGGGGGCTGAAGCTTTCTTT,CSVQLGGAEAFF
TRBJ2-1,.,TRBV7-2,TRBD2,TGTGCCAGCAGCACCGGGGGTCTAGCGGGATCGGACAATGAGCAGTTCTTC,CASSTGGLAGSDNEQFF
TRBJ2-2,.,TRBV20-1,TRBD2,TGCAGTGCTAGATTTCTAGCGGGAGTCACCGGGGAGCTGTTTTTT,CSARFLAGVTGELFF
TRBJ2-7,.,TRBV20-1,TRBD1,TGCAGTGCTCGCGGACAGGGCTTCTCCTACGAGCAGTACTTC,CSARGQGFSYEQYF
TRBJ1-2,few,TRBV6-2/TRBV6-3,.,TGTGCCAGCAGTTACTACGTGGATATCTTATATGGCTACACCTTC,CASSYYVDILYGYTF
TRBJ2-5,few,TRBV29-1,.,TGCAGCGTTGAACACAGCGAAGAGACCCAGTACTTC,CSVEHSEETQYF
TRBJ1-1,.,TRBV12-3/TRBV12-4,.,TGTGCCAGCAGCCCAGCCGCTGAAGCTTTCTTT,CASSPAAEAFF
TRBJ2-5,.,TRBV20-1,.,TGCAGTGCTTGGAAACAAGAGACCCAGTACTTC,CSAWKQETQYF
TRBJ2-3,.,TRBV28,.,TGTGCCACCAAACTTAACCGACAGGGAGGGGCAGATACGCAGTATTTT,CATKLNRQGGADTQYF
TRBJ2-7,few,TRBV7-2,.,TGTGCCAGCAGCCCCTCGCCCTCCTACGAGCAGTACTTC,CASSPSPSYEQYF
TRBJ1-4,.,TRBV4-2,.,TGTGCCAGCAGCCAAGATGGCTCGGCTTTAAATGAAAAACTGTTTTTT,CASSQDGSALNEKLFF
TRBJ1-4,.,TRBV14,.,TGTGCCAGCAGTTTAGCGGGGCCTACGTATGAAAAACTGTTTTTT,CASSLAGPTYEKLFF
TRBJ2-7,few,TRBV20-1,TRBD2,TGCAGTGCTAGAGGAGGGTTTCAGGAGCGGGGGAGCTACGAGCAGTACTTC,CSARGGFQERGSYEQYF
TRBJ1-1,.,TRBV12-3/TRBV12-4,TRBD1,TGTGCCAGCAGTGGGAACAGGGGGCATGGAGCTTTCTTT,CASSGNRGHGAFF
TRBJ1-6,.,TRBV4-2,.,TGTGCCAGCAGCCCCGGGACGGCTTATAATTCACCCCTCCACTTT,CASSPGTAYNSPLHF
TRBJ2-5,.,TRBV20-1,TRBD2,TGCAGTGCCCAGCGGGAGGGCCGGTTTCGGACCCAGTACTTC,CSAQREGRFRTQYF
TRBJ2-6,.,TRBV3-1,.,TGTGCCAGCAGCCAAAGGGGGTCTGGGGCCAACGTCCTGACTTTC,CASSQRGSGANVLTF
TRBJ2-6,.,TRBV20-1,.,TGCAGTGCTCGGGACTTTGGGGCCAACGTCCTGACTTTC,CSARDFGANVLTF
TRBJ2-5,few,TRBV7-6,.,TGTGCCAGCAGCCCAAGTCCCGGGACAGAGACCCAGTACTTC,CASSPSPGTETQYF
TRBJ2-1,.,TRBV2,.,TGTGCCAGCAGTGAACGAAGGGTGCGACTCGTCTCCTACAATGAGCAGTTCTTC,CASSERRVRLVSYNEQFF
TRBJ2-7,.,TRBV27,.,TGTGCCAGCAGTTTATCGGAGCAATCTTCAGACGAGCAGTACTTC,CASSLSEQSSDEQYF
TRBJ2-7,.,TRBV7-2,.,TGTGCCAGCGTCCTCAGTCCTTCTTCCTACGAGCAGTACTTC,CASVLSPSSYEQYF
TRBJ2-7,.,TRBV27,.,TGTGCCGGCAGTGTCGGGACCCCGACCTACAAGCAGTACTTC,CAGSVGTPTYKQYF
TRBJ2-7,.,TRBV7-2,.,TGTGCCAGCAGCCGGGCCGAGGGCGCCCCCTCCTACGAGCAGTACTTC,CASSRAEGAPSYEQYF
TRBJ2-5,.,TRBV7-2,TRBD1,TGTGCCAGCAGCTTGCGGACAGGTTGGGACCAGTACTTC,CASSLRTGWDQYF
TRBJ2-1,many,TRBV18,TRBD2,TGTGCCAGCTCACCACTCGGCGGGAGGGCGAATGAGCAGTTCTTC,CASSPLGGRANEQFF
TRBJ2-5,.,TRBV6-1,TRBD1,TGTGCCAGCATCAAAGGGGGACAGGGCTTATCAGAGACCCAGTACTTC,CASIKGGQGLSETQYF
TRBJ1-6,.,TRBV6-6,.,TGTGCCAGCAGTTACCAGGCGGCCGATTCACCCCTCCACTTT,CASSYQAADSPLHF
TRBJ2-4,.,TRBV5-1,TRBD2,TGCGCCAGCAGCTCGGGACTAGCGGGAGAGGGGAACATTCAGTACTTC,CASSSGLAGEGNIQYF
TRBJ2-7,few,TRBV9,.,TGTGCCAGCAGCCCGAGCAGGAGCTCCTACGAGCAGTACTTC,CASSPSRSSYEQYF
TRBJ2-3,.,TRBV21-1,.,TGTGCCAGCAGCCCGGGGTCGGGTACGCAGTATTTT,CASSPGSGTQYF
TRBJ2-7,.,TRBV7-2,.,TGTGCCAGCACCTCGCAGGCCTCCTCCTACGAGCAGTACTTC,CASTSQASSYEQYF
TRBJ1-5,.,TRBV20-1,.,TGCAGTGCTGGCCCGGGATTCACGAGCAATCAGCCCCAGCATTTT,CSAGPGFTSNQPQHF
TRBJ2-1,.,TRBV6-6,.,TGTGCCAGCAGTTACGAGGCAGGCTCCTACAATGAGCAGTTCTTC,CASSYEAGSYNEQFF
TRBJ2-5,.,TRBV4-3,.,TGCGCCAGCAGCCAAACGGGTTTGGAGACCCAGTACTTC,CASSQTGLETQYF
TRBJ2-7,.,TRBV9,TRBD2,TGTGCCAGCAGCGTAGGTCCGGCTAGCGGGGGGGCCTTGTACGAGCAGTACTTC,CASSVGPASGGALYEQYF
TRBJ1-5,few,TRBV7-2,.,TGTGCCAGCAGCTCCGGAGGGGGGGCGGGACAGCCCCAGCATTTT,CASSSGGGAGQPQHF
TRBJ1-1,.,TRBV6-2/TRBV6-3,.,TGTGCCAGCAGTTCCCAGCGATGGGCTGAAGCTTTCTTT,CASSSQRWAEAFF
TRBJ2-3,.,TRBV20-1,TRBD1,TGCAGTGCTAGACGACTCGACAGGGGCACAGATACGCAGTATTTT,CSARRLDRGTDTQYF
TRBJ2-7,.,TRBV21-1,.,TGTGCCAGCAGCAAAACCCCCTCCAACAGGGGGCGTAAATACGAGCAGTACTTC,CASSKTPSNRGRKYEQYF
TRBJ2-5,few,TRBV3-1,.,TGTGCCAGCAGCCCCTACGCTGGGAAAGAGACCCAGTACTTC,CASSPYAGKETQYF